This entry lists 3 T cell receptor beta chains sequenced from one sample in a study of OX40 agonist ivuxolimab in advanced cancers. Repertoires were generated with immunoSEQ multiplex PCR, while TCRdb's copy carries only in-frame clones and drops some. The table has around 99,000 clones, around 89% seen once; the top ten hold more than 0.15%. The sequences come from CD4+ or CD8+ T cells sorted from blood, collected in a trial of the OX40 agonist ivuxolimab. The receptors were sampled from an adult with an advanced solid tumor such as melanoma, head and neck, liver or kidney cancer.

The chain links TRBV7-8 to TRBJ1-1; D not resolved. Per germline, CDR1 SGHVS and CDR2 FQNEAQ. V lost 3 bases to trimming and J lost 5 bases, with 10 bases between them. This CDR3 is built from 13 residues. The CDR3 region is CASSFTQTTEAFF. Written as DNA, the CDR3 is TGTGCCAGCAGCTTTACCCAAACTACTGAAGCTTTCTTT.

V usage is TRBV27 and J usage is TRBJ2-7; 9 nucleotides line up with TRBD1. The CDR3 spans 13 residues. V trimming: 6 bases; J trimming: 6 bases; junction bases outside the gene matches: 6. The germline gives CDR1 MNHEY, CDR2 SMNVEV (reference sequence). This CDR3 is CASRATGGGEQYF. The CDR3 DNA is TGTGCCAGCAGAGCGACAGGGGGAGGCGAGCAGTACTTC.

The J gene is TRBJ2-1, the V gene TRBV5-1; 7 bases map to TRBD2. In germline, CDR1 is SGHRS, CDR2 YFSETQ. The CDR3 length is 13 residues. Trimming cost V 6 bases and J 4 bases; bases outside gene matches: 4. Here the CDR3 DNA reads TGCGCCAGCAAGCCTAGCGGTTACAATGAGCAGTTCTTC. The encoded protein is CASKPSGYNEQFF.